Sequencing of this T cell receptor beta chain was carried out in a study of OX40 agonist ivuxolimab in advanced cancers. Sequencing was performed with immunoSEQ multiplex PCR; in TCRdb, only in-frame clones are kept and a portion is missing. The sample lists fewer than 25,000 clones, approximately 80% seen once, with more than 15% in the top ten. The clonotype comes from an adult with an advanced solid tumor such as melanoma, head and neck, liver or kidney cancer. This sample comprised CD4+ or CD8+ T cells sorted from blood, obtained in a trial of the OX40 agonist ivuxolimab.

This chain's CDR3 is CASSVEGGTGMGTEAFF. CDR3 nucleotides: TGTGCCAGCAGCGTAGAGGGGGGGACAGGGATGGGCACTGAAGCTTTCTTT. The chain is built from TRBV9 and TRBJ1-1; 9 bases line up with TRBD1. Germline lookup yields CDR1 SGDLS and CDR2 YYNGEE. This CDR3 region has 17 residues. With V trimmed by 0 bases and J by 4 bases, 10 bases remained unmatched.